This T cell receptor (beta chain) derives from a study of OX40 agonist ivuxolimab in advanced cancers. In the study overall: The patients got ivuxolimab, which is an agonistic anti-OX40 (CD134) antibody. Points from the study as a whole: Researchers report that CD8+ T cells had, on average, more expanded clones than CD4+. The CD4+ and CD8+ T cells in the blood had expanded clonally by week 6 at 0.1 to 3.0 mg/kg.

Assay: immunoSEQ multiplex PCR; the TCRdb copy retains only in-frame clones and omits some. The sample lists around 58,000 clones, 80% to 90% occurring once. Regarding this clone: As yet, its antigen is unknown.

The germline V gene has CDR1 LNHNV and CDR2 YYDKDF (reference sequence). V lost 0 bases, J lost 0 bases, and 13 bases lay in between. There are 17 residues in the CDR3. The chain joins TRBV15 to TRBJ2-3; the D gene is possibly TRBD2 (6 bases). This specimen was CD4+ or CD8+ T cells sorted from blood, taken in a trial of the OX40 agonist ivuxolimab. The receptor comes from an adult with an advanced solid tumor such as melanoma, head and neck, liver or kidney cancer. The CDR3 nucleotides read TGTGCCACCAGCAGAGATGGCGGCGGGACTAGCACAGATACGCAGTATTTT. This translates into CATSRDGGGTSTDTQYF.